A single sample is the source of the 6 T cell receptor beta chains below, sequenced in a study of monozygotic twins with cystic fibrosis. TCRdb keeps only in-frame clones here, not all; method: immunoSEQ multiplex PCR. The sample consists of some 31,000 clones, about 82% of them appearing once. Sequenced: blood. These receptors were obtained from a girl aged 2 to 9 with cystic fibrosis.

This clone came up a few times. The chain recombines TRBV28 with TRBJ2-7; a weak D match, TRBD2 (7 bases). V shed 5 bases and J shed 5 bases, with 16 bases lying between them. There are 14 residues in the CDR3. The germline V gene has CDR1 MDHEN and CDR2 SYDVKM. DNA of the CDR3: TGTGCCAGCAGTCCGCTGGGGGGGCCCCACGAGCAGTACTTC. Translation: CASSPLGGPHEQYF.

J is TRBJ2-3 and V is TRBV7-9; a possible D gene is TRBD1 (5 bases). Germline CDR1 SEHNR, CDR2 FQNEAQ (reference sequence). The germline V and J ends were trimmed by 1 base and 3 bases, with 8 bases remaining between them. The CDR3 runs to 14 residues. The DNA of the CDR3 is TGTGCCAGCAGCTTAGGCAGGGTTACAGATACGCAGTATTTT. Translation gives CASSLGRVTDTQYF.

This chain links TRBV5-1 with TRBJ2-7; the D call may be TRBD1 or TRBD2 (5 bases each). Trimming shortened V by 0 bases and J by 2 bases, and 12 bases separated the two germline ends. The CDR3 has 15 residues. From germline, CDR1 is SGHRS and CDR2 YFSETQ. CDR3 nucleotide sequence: TGCGCCAGCAGCTTGGCCCCCGGGGCAGCCTACGAGCAGTACTTC. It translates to CASSLAPGAAYEQYF.

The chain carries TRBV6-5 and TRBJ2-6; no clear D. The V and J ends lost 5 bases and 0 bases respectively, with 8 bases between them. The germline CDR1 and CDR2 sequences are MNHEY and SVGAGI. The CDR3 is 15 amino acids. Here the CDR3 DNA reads TGTGCCAGCAGTCCCTCCCACTCTGGGGCCAACGTCCTGACTTTC. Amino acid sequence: CASSPSHSGANVLTF.

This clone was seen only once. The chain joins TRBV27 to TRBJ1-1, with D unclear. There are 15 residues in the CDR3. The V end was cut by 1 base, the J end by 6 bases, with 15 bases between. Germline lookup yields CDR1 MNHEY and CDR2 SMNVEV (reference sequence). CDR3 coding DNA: TGTGCCAGCAGTTTATTGGGCCTAGGAAGCGCTGAAGCTTTCTTT. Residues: CASSLLGLGSAEAFF.

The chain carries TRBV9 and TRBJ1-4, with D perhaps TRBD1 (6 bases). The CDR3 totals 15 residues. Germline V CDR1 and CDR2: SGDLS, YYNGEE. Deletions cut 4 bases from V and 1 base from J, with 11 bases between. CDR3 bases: TGTGCCAGCAGCCCCCAGGGACAAACTAATGAAAAACTGTTTTTT. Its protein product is CASSPQGQTNEKLFF.